One sample yielded the 26 T cell receptor beta chains listed below, sequenced in a study of STAT5B mutations in CD4+ large granular lymphocyte leukemia. The method was immunoSEQ multiplex PCR; TCRdb's version includes in-frame clones alone and lacks a portion of them. The sample lists 6,000 or so clones; about 74% were seen once. Sequenced input: PBMCs. These receptors were obtained from a woman in her seventies with CD4+ T-cell large granular lymphocyte leukemia.

This rearrangement joins TRBV4-3 to TRBJ2-2; TRBD2 matches 10 bases. Germline CDR1 is LGHNA and CDR2 is YSLEER. V lost 8 bases to trimming and J lost 4 bases; unmatched junction nucleotides: 4. The CDR3 runs to 14 residues. The CDR3, as DNA: TGCGCCAGCCGGCTAGCGGGGGCCACCGGGGAGCTGTTTTTT. Its translation: CASRLAGATGELFF.

CDR3 DNA: TGTGCCATCAGTGAGTCCGGGATGTCCTACGAGCAGTACTTC. It codes for CAISESGMSYEQYF. The genes are TRBV10-3 and TRBJ2-7; the D gene is possibly TRBD2 (5 bases). Germline lookup yields CDR1 ENHRY and CDR2 SYGVKD. The CDR3 extends over 14 amino acids. V was cut by 0 bases and J by 1 base, with 7 bases left in between.

This chain links TRBV5-1 with TRBJ1-2, with 10 bases matching TRBD1. With V trimmed by 4 bases and J by 7 bases, 10 bases remained unmatched. This CDR3 comprises 15 residues. Per the germline V gene, CDR1 is SGHRS and CDR2 is YFSETQ. CDR3 DNA: TGCGCCAGCAGCCCTTCGACAGGGGGCGCGGGTGGCTACACCTTC. It is translated as CASSPSTGGAGGYTF.

V usage is TRBV29-1 and J usage is TRBJ2-7; 8 bases are a match to TRBD1. V was clipped by 1 base and J by 8 bases; unmatched bases: 7. The CDR3 extends over 13 amino acids. CDR1 and CDR2 (germline): SQVTM, ANQGSEA. The DNA of the CDR3 is TGCAGCGTTGAAGGGCAACAGGGGGGCAAGCAGTACTTC. It codes for CSVEGQQGGKQYF.

This clone appeared a single time. The chain has TRBV6-5 and TRBJ1-2; the match to TRBD1 covers 9 bases. This CDR3 has 13 amino acids. Germline values: CDR1 MNHEY, CDR2 SVGAGI. The trim removed 5 bases at V and 8 bases at J, leaving 6 bases unmatched. CDR3 sequence reads: CASSLGQGHGYTF. As DNA, the CDR3 is TGTGCCAGCAGTCTAGGACAGGGGCACGGCTACACCTTC.

This clone was counted once. This chain joins TRBV28 and TRBJ2-7; D remains unclear. The germline gives CDR1 MDHEN, CDR2 SYDVKM. This CDR3 contains 14 residues. Trimming stripped 2 bases from V and 3 bases from J, with 11 bases between. The DNA of the CDR3 is TGTGCCAGCAGTTTACCGGAGAGGCGCTACGAGCAGTACTTC. This sequence encodes CASSLPERRYEQYF.

V gene TRBV2 combines with J gene TRBJ1-2, with 8 nucleotides matching TRBD1. The CDR3 is made up of 12 amino acids. In germline, CDR1 is SNHLY, CDR2 FYNNEI. The junction had 0 bases not matched to a gene; V was cut back by 4 bases and J by 5 bases. In DNA, the CDR3 is TGTGCCAGCAGTGGACAGGGGTATGGCTACACCTTC. Its protein product is CASSGQGYGYTF.

The chain carries TRBV5-4 and TRBJ2-3; 14 bases fit TRBD2. The CDR3 is made up of 16 amino acids. Per germline, CDR1 SGHNT and CDR2 YYREEE (reference sequence). The V segment lost 5 bases and the J segment 0 bases; nucleotides outside the gene matches: 2. The CDR3 spells CASRRLAGGSTDTQYF. The DNA of the CDR3 is TGTGCCAGCAGGAGACTAGCGGGGGGGAGCACAGATACGCAGTATTTT.

The rearrangement joins TRBV30 to TRBJ2-7, with 9 bases aligning to TRBD1. There are 13 residues in the CDR3. From germline, CDR1 is GTSNPN and CDR2 SVGIG (reference sequence). Germline trimming cut 2 bases from V and 3 bases from J; bases unmatched to any gene: 2. The DNA for the CDR3 is TGTGCCTGGAGTAAGGACAGGGGCTACGAGCAGTACTTC. It codes for CAWSKDRGYEQYF.

The J gene is TRBJ1-6, the V gene TRBV5-5, with D hard to call. V lost 3 bases and J lost 5, with 15 bases in between. There are 16 residues in the CDR3. Germline lookup yields CDR1 SGHKS and CDR2 YYEKEE (reference sequence). The CDR3 is CASSSIYDGDNSPLHF. CDR3 sequence (DNA): TGTGCCAGCAGCTCCATCTATGACGGAGATAATTCACCCCTCCACTTT.

V and J are TRBV9 and TRBJ2-1; D is ambiguous. Trimming shortened V by 4 bases and J by 5 bases, and 4 bases separated the two germline ends. This CDR3 contains 11 residues. Germline loops: CDR1 SGDLS, CDR2 YYNGEE. The CDR3 spells CASSPHNEQFF. The CDR3 DNA reads TGTGCCAGCAGCCCCCACAATGAGCAGTTCTTC.

J is TRBJ2-3 and V is TRBV7-9, with 8 bases identical to TRBD1. Germline V gives CDR1 SEHNR, CDR2 FQNEAQ (reference sequence). J gave up 4 bases and V 5 bases, and 11 bases lay outside the gene matches. This CDR3 has 16 amino acids. In DNA, the CDR3 is TGTGCCAGCAGCCCCAGGGGGCAGGGGGCTTCAGATACGCAGTATTTT. This sequence encodes CASSPRGQGASDTQYF. The variable domain in full, completed from reference TRBV7-9 and TRBJ2-3, reads DTGVSQNPRHKITKRGQNVTFRCDPISEHNRLYWYRQTLGQGPEFLTYFQNEAQLEKSRLLSDRFSAERPKGSFSTLEIQRTEQGDSAMYLCASSPRGQGASDTQYFGPGTRLTVL.

This chain connects TRBV5-1 to TRBJ1-6; 9 positions agree with TRBD1. The V gene's germline CDR1 is SGHRS and CDR2 YFSETQ. The CDR3 runs 15 residues. V lost 5 bases to trimming and J lost 6 bases; unmatched junction nucleotides: 6. The CDR3 reads CASRIQGAGNSPLHF. CDR3 DNA sequence: TGCGCCAGCAGAATACAGGGGGCGGGTAATTCACCCCTCCACTTT.

The genes are TRBV6-5 and TRBJ1-1, with D possibly TRBD1 on 5 matching bases. V was clipped by 2 bases and J by 2 bases, with 6 bases between them. The V gene's germline CDR1 is MNHEY and CDR2 SVGAGI. This CDR3 is 13 amino acids long. The CDR3 is CASSYRTNTEAFF. The CDR3 DNA reads as TGTGCCAGCAGTTACAGGACAAACACTGAAGCTTTCTTT.

The chain links TRBV5-1 to TRBJ1-3, with D possibly matching TRBD1 (5 bases). Trimming stripped 4 bases from V and 3 bases from J, with 17 bases between. Germline loops: CDR1 SGHRS, CDR2 YFSETQ. This CDR3 is built from 16 residues. The CDR3 region is CASSLDGGPSGNTIYF. The CDR3 DNA follows: TGCGCCAGCAGCCTGGATGGGGGTCCGAGTGGAAACACCATATATTTT.

J is TRBJ2-7 and V is TRBV30; D may match TRBD1 or TRBD2 (6 bases each). V was trimmed by 3 bases and J by 7 bases, leaving 19 bases between them. Germline-derived CDR1 and CDR2 are GTSNPN and SVGIG (reference sequence). The CDR3 has 14 amino acids. Here the CDR3 reads CAWRVGGIFGEQYF. In DNA, the CDR3 is TGTGCCTGGAGAGTAGGGGGGATCTTTGGGGAGCAGTACTTC.

The gene calls are TRBV7-9 and TRBJ2-5, with unresolved D. CDR3 length: 14 residues. V was shortened by 2 bases and J by 5 bases, with 12 bases between the two germline ends. Per the germline V gene, CDR1 is SEHNR and CDR2 is FQNEAQ (reference sequence). CDR3 in amino acids: CASSLLTPGETQYF. CDR3 bases: TGTGCCAGCAGCTTACTCACCCCGGGTGAGACCCAGTACTTC.

This clone has only a few counts. The rearrangement joins TRBV30 to TRBJ1-2; 8 bases map to TRBD1. Germline V lookup: CDR1 GTSNPN, CDR2 SVGIG (reference sequence). The CDR3 loop spans 14 amino acids. Trimming removed 5 bases from V and 8 bases from J; junction bases left unmatched: 13. The chain's CDR3 is CAWGDRLYAWGYTF. The CDR3 bases are TGTGCCTGGGGGGACAGGCTTTACGCGTGGGGCTACACCTTC. Variable domain in full (rest from reference TRBV30 and TRBJ1-2): SQTIHQWPATLVQPVGSPLSLECTVEGTSNPNLYWYRQAAGRGLQLLFYSVGIGQISSEVPQNLSASRPQDRQFILSSKKLLLSDSGFYLCAWGDRLYAWGYTFGSGTRLTVV.

The rearrangement uses TRBV25-1 and TRBJ2-7; 7 bases agree with TRBD1. The CDR3 is 13 amino acids. The germline CDR1 and CDR2 sequences are MGHDK and SYGVNS. V was clipped by 4 bases and J by 4 bases; unmatched bases: 4. The CDR3 spells CASSGQGRYEQYF. In DNA, the CDR3 is TGTGCCAGCAGTGGACAGGGACGGTACGAGCAGTACTTC.

This sequence joins TRBV6-6 and TRBJ2-7, with a possible D match to TRBD1 (5 bases). The CDR3 consists of 14 residues. Germline V CDR1 and CDR2: MNHNY, SVGAGI (reference sequence). The V and J ends lost 7 bases and 0 bases respectively, with 13 bases between them. CDR3 bases: TGTGCCAGCACCACCGAGCAGGGCTCCTACGAGCAGTACTTC. Its translation: CASTTEQGSYEQYF.

The V call is TRBV21-1, the J call TRBJ1-2; the D call of TRBD1 is as the table states it, not checked on the DNA. TRBV21-1 is assigned pseudogene status. The CDR3 length is 13 residues. The CDR3 DNA reads TGTGCCAGCATGACAGCCGAGAACTATGGCTACACCTTC. Translation gives CASMTAENYGYTF.

The chain carries TRBV5-1 and TRBJ1-1, with TRBD1 matching over 10 bases. Losses at the gene ends were 0 bases for V and 6 bases for J; bases not matched to a gene: 17. Per germline, CDR1 SGHRS and CDR2 YFSETQ. The CDR3 runs to 19 residues. The CDR3 loop is CASSLATYKPDRGNAEAFF. In DNA form, the CDR3 reads TGCGCCAGCAGCTTGGCCACCTACAAGCCGGACAGGGGGAATGCTGAAGCTTTCTTT.

The genes are TRBV2 and TRBJ1-3; D might be TRBD1 (5 bases). Looked up from germline, CDR1 is SNHLY and CDR2 is FYNNEI. The CDR3 has 16 residues. Trimming stripped 2 bases from V and 0 bases from J, with 11 bases between. CDR3: CASSEQGLFSGNTIYF. The CDR3 bases are TGTGCCAGCAGTGAACAGGGCCTCTTCTCTGGAAACACCATATATTTT.

The chain couples TRBV2 to TRBJ1-4; D call uncertain. This CDR3 is built from 15 residues. The germline gives CDR1 SNHLY, CDR2 FYNNEI. Trimming removed 0 bases from V and 5 bases from J, with 10 bases in between. CDR3 sequence: CASSEARPENEKLFF. As DNA, the CDR3 is TGTGCCAGCAGTGAAGCAAGGCCGGAAAATGAAAAACTGTTTTTT. The whole variable domain, remainder taken from reference TRBV2 and TRBJ1-4, is EPEVTQTPSHQVTQMGQEVILRCVPISNHLYFYWYRQILGQKVEFLVSFYNNEISEKSEIFDDQFSVERPDGSNFTLKIRSTKLEDSAMYFCASSEARPENEKLFFGSGTQLSVL.

V is TRBV18 and J is TRBJ1-5; TRBD1 matches 7 bases. The V gene end was trimmed by 4 bases and the J gene end by 7 bases; junction bases not matched to a gene: 4. Germline values: CDR1 KGHSH, CDR2 LQKENI. The CDR3 length is 13 residues. CDR3 protein: CASSRDRDQPQHF. The CDR3 DNA reads as TGTGCCAGCTCACGAGACAGGGACCAGCCCCAGCATTTT.

The chain uses TRBV28 and TRBJ1-5; 9 positions agree with TRBD1. Trimming at V came to 3 bases and at J to 6 bases, leaving 6 bases not matched to a gene. This CDR3 comprises 15 residues. The germline CDR1 and CDR2 sequences are MDHEN and SYDVKM. The CDR3 DNA follows: TGTGCCAGCAGTTTCGACGACAGGGGGAGTCAGCCCCAGCATTTT. Its translation: CASSFDDRGSQPQHF. Drawing the rest from reference TRBV28 and TRBJ1-5, the complete variable domain is DVKVTQSSRYLVKRTGEKVFLECVQDMDHENMFWYRQDPGLGLRLIYFSYDVKMKEKGDIPEGYSVSREKKERFSLILESASTNQTSMYLCASSFDDRGSQPQHFGDGTRLSIL.